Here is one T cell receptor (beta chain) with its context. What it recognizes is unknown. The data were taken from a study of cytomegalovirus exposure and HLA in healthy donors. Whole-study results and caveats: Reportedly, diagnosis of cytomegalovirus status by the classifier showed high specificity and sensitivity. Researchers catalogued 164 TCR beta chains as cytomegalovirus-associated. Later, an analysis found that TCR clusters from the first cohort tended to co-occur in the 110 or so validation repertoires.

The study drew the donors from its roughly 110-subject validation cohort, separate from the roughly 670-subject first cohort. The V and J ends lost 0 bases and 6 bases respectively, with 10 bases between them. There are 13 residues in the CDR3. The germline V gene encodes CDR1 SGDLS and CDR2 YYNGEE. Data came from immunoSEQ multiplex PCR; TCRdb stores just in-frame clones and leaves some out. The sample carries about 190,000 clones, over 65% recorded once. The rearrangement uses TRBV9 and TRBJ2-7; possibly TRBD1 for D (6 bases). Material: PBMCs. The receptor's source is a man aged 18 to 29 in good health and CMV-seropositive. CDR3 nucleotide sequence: TGTGCCAGCAGCGTAGAAGGGGGTCCCGAGCAGTACTTC. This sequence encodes CASSVEGGPEQYF. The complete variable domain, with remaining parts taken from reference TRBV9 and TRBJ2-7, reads DSGVTQTPKHLITATGQRVTLRCSPRSGDLSVYWYQQSLDQGLQFLIQYYNGEERAKGNILERFSAQQFPDLHSELNLSSLELGDSALYFCASSVEGGPEQYFGPGTRLTVT.